A single T cell receptor (beta chain) is shown here with its context. The antigen is unknown. The data belong to a study of cytomegalovirus exposure and HLA in healthy donors. From the approximately 120-subject validation cohort, which was separate from the approximately 670-subject first cohort, the donors were drawn. Study results and caveats: For cytomegalovirus status, the classifier reportedly gave diagnoses with high specificity and sensitivity.

Only in-frame clones appear in the TCRdb table, and some are missing; sequencing was by immunoSEQ multiplex PCR. The sample contains a few hundred thousand clones, 75% to 90% of which appear only once. Sequencing was performed on PBMCs. This receptor was taken from a woman between 18 and 30 years old in good health and CMV-seronegative.

The CDR3 sequence is CAFRTGQFANTGELFF. CDR3 DNA: TGTGCCTTTAGGACAGGGCAATTTGCGAACACCGGGGAGCTGTTTTTT. The chain couples TRBV30 to TRBJ2-2, with 8 bases aligning to TRBD1. This CDR3 region has 16 residues. The junction had 10 bases not matched to a gene; V was cut back by 7 bases and J by 0 bases. Germline CDR1 is GTSNPN and CDR2 is SVGIG (reference sequence).